The 6 T cell receptor beta chains in this list originate from one sample, sequenced in a study of blood T cell repertoires in COVID-19. Sequencing was performed with immunoSEQ multiplex PCR; in TCRdb, only in-frame clones are kept and a portion is missing. The sample lists about 440,000 clones, 80% to 95% occurring once. The sequenced material came from PBMCs or T cells enriched from blood (not recorded which). Source of these receptors: a man younger than 35 who had recovered from COVID-19.

The V and J genes are TRBV3-1 (or the pseudogene TRBV3-2) and TRBJ1-2; D is unresolved. The CDR3 is made up of 13 amino acids. CDR1 is LGHDT and CDR2 is YNNKEL in the germline V gene (reference sequence). The V and J ends lost 0 bases and 4 bases respectively, with 6 bases between them. The CDR3 coding sequence is TGTGCCAGCAGCCAAGATGCCAGCTATGGCTACACCTTC. Its protein product is CASSQDASYGYTF.

The V and J genes are TRBV6-5 and TRBJ1-2, with 9 bases fitting TRBD1. The V gene's germline CDR1 is MNHEY and CDR2 SVGAGI. The V gene end was trimmed by 5 bases and the J gene end by 8 bases; junction bases not matched to a gene: 6. The CDR3 totals 13 residues. This CDR3 reads CASSKGQGKGYTF. The CDR3 coding sequence is TGTGCCAGCAGTAAGGGACAGGGAAAGGGCTACACCTTC.

A remark on this clone: This clone may be a read error of a much larger clone one base away. V is TRBV7-3 and J is TRBJ1-5; 7 bases fit TRBD1. Trimming at V came to 5 bases and at J to 4 bases, leaving 2 bases not matched to a gene. The length of the CDR3 is 13 residues. CDR1 and CDR2 from the germline V gene are SGHTA and FQGTGA. This CDR3 reads CASSAGQNQPQHF. As DNA, the CDR3 is TGTGCCAGCAGCGCGGGACAGAATCAGCCCCAGCATTTT.

This clone was counted between two and nine times. The chain links TRBV2 to TRBJ1-1; D is uncertain. V gave up 4 bases and J gave up 0 bases, with 6 bases separating them. CDR1 SNHLY and CDR2 FYNNEI come from the germline V gene. There are 13 residues in the CDR3. As DNA, the CDR3 is TGTGCCAGCAGTGCGGGGATGAACACTGAAGCTTTCTTT. This encodes CASSAGMNTEAFF.

V usage is TRBV27 and J usage is TRBJ2-1; 8 bases fit TRBD2. CDR3 length: 12 amino acids. The V gene end was trimmed by 2 bases and the J gene end by 9 bases; junction bases not matched to a gene: 0. Germline V lookup: CDR1 MNHEY, CDR2 SMNVEV (reference sequence). For the CDR3, the DNA is TGTGCCAGCAGTTTAGCGGGAGGTGAGCAGTTCTTC. The encoded protein is CASSLAGGEQFF.

The V gene is TRBV5-5, the J gene TRBJ1-2, with no clear D. CDR3 size: 14 residues. V shed 4 bases and J shed 7 bases, with 17 bases lying between them. Germline CDR1 reads SGHKS; CDR2 reads YYEKEE (reference sequence). CDR3 sequence (DNA): TGTGCCAGCAGCCTGCCGGGTGGCGGAATTGGCTACACCTTC. Protein product: CASSLPGGGIGYTF.